Below, one T cell receptor (beta chain) is given with its context. This sample is part of a study of blood T cell repertoires in COVID-19. Overall study: Both acute and convalescent COVID-19 samples were obtained from the United States, Italy and Spain. Nucleic acid was either cDNA or gDNA, and it came from T cells, B-cell-depleted T cells, or PBMCs.

Original processing methods: Amplified reference gene primers provided the basis for estimating nucleated cell counts. Profiled with immunoSEQ multiplex PCR; TCRdb holds only in-frame clones, not every one. That table is the source of V, J and clone size, and D and trimming were worked out from the DNA. This table holds roughly 100,000 clones, 70% to 85% found once. CDR3 size: 14 residues. The clonotype originates from a man between 60 and 75 years old with active or convalescent COVID-19. The material sequenced was peripheral blood. V usage is TRBV21-1 and J usage is TRBJ2-7; the table assigns TRBD1, which was not confirmed against the DNA. TRBV21-1 is reported as a pseudogene. The CDR3 nucleotides are TGTGCCAGCTCGGCGAGGGACAACCTAGGGGAGCAGTACGTC. This translates into CASSARDNLGEQYV.